This passage covers 24 T cell receptor beta chains from one sample sequenced in a study of control samples from healthy donors and cancer patients. TCRdb's copy holds only in-frame clones and misses some; the assay was immunoSEQ multiplex PCR. The sample lists fewer than 200,000 clones, 93% occurring once. Source material: blood. These receptors were taken from a woman in her sixties or seventies in good health.

V usage is TRBV4-3 and J usage is TRBJ1-2; D might be TRBD1 (5 bases). The V end lost 0 bases, the J end lost 2 bases, and 13 bases lay between the germline ends. The germline gives CDR1 LGHNA, CDR2 YSLEER. The CDR3 is 16 residues long. The CDR3 DNA is TGCGCCAGCAGCCAAGACGTTGGGGGTGACAACTATGGCTACACCTTC. Translated: CASSQDVGGDNYGYTF.

This sequence joins TRBV5-6 and TRBJ2-3; D not certain. This CDR3 comprises 11 residues. V was cut by 1 base and J by 4 bases, with 1 base left in between. Germline values: CDR1 SGHDT, CDR2 YYEEEE. The CDR3 nucleotides are TGTGCCAGCAGCTTGTCAGATACGCAGTATTTT. This translates into CASSLSDTQYF.

V gene TRBV10-2 combines with J gene TRBJ2-3, with 15 bases matching TRBD2. The germline CDR1 and CDR2 sequences are WSHSY and SAAADI. The V and J ends lost 4 bases and 6 bases, in that order; junction bases with no gene match: 5. The CDR3 runs 16 residues. CDR3 coding DNA: TGCGCCAGCAGTGCCGGGACTAGCGGGGGGATGGATACGCAGTATTTT. Residues: CASSAGTSGGMDTQYF.

The V and J genes are TRBV5-1 and TRBJ1-1; no firm D call. CDR1 is SGHRS and CDR2 is YFSETQ in the germline V gene. The length of the CDR3 is 13 residues. Trimming cost V 4 bases and J 1 base, with 8 bases left between them. CDR3 in DNA: TGCGCCAGCAGCCCGCTAGGGAACACTGAAGCTTTCTTT. It encodes CASSPLGNTEAFF.

The V call is TRBV14, the J call TRBJ2-4, with D perhaps being TRBD1 or TRBD2 (6 bases each). The ends were cut back, 4 bases at V and 4 bases at J, with 14 bases in the middle. This CDR3 has 15 residues. Looked up from germline, CDR1 is SGHDN and CDR2 is FVKESK. The CDR3 protein is CASSPAQGRKNIQYF. In nucleotides, the CDR3 is TGTGCCAGCAGCCCTGCTCAGGGGAGGAAAAACATTCAGTACTTC.

J is TRBJ2-2 and V is TRBV7-2; D uncertain. V lost 0 bases, J lost 8 bases, and 13 bases lay in between. Germline CDR1 reads SGHTA; CDR2 reads FQGNSA. This CDR3 region has 15 residues. The CDR3 region has the DNA TGTGCCAGCAGCTTAGCAACCGGACGCTCAGGGGAGCTGTTTTTT. Residues: CASSLATGRSGELFF.

J is TRBJ1-1 and V is TRBV15, with no clear D. Germline CDR1 and CDR2: LNHNV and YYDKDF (reference sequence). V was clipped by 5 bases and J by 6 bases, with 13 bases between them. The CDR3 contains 13 residues. The CDR3 spells CATSVRQSPEAFF. In DNA, the CDR3 is TGTGCCACCAGCGTTAGACAATCCCCTGAAGCTTTCTTT.

The rearrangement joins TRBV19 to TRBJ2-3, with TRBD1 as a possible D gene (6 bases). CDR1 LNHDA and CDR2 SQIVND come from the germline V gene (reference sequence). CDR3 length equals 15 residues. The V gene lost 5 bases and the J gene lost 4 bases, with 16 bases spanning the gap. The CDR3 protein is CASSLRGSRADTQYF. CDR3 coding DNA: TGTGCCAGTAGTCTTAGGGGGTCCAGGGCAGATACGCAGTATTTT.

The V call is TRBV27, the J call TRBJ2-1; 15 positions agree with TRBD2. There are 16 residues in the CDR3. CDR1 MNHEY and CDR2 SMNVEV come from the germline V gene (reference sequence). Losses at the gene ends were 5 bases for V and 4 bases for J; bases not matched to a gene: 3. The chain's CDR3 is CASSRGLAGGYNEQFF. The CDR3, as DNA: TGTGCCAGCAGTAGGGGACTAGCGGGGGGATACAATGAGCAGTTCTTC.

This clone showed up just once. This chain connects TRBV6-1 to TRBJ1-2, with TRBD1 matching over 10 bases. The junction had 6 bases not matched to a gene; V was cut back by 1 base and J by 4 bases. The CDR3 totals 16 residues. Germline assignment: CDR1 MNHNS and CDR2 SASEGT. Here the CDR3 reads CASSEVGTGVGYGYTF. As DNA, the CDR3 is TGTGCCAGCAGTGAAGTTGGGACAGGGGTTGGCTATGGCTACACCTTC.

The chain combines TRBV5-4 with TRBJ2-1; D possibly corresponds to TRBD2 (5 bases). Trimming left V 5 bases short and J 0 bases short, with 18 bases between. Per germline, CDR1 SGHNT and CDR2 YYREEE (reference sequence). The CDR3 spans 17 residues. The CDR3 DNA follows: TGTGCCAGCAGTTCCAGAAAGGGAACTAGCTCCTACAATGAGCAGTTCTTC. Protein product: CASSSRKGTSSYNEQFF.

J is TRBJ1-2 and V is TRBV7-9, with D unresolved. Trimming removed 4 bases at V and 0 bases at J, with 9 bases between. The CDR3 has 14 amino acids. CDR1 and CDR2 (germline): SEHNR, FQNEAQ (reference sequence). The CDR3 DNA reads TGTGCCAGCAGCTCAAAGTGGGCTAACTATGGCTACACCTTC. Translated: CASSSKWANYGYTF. Together with reference TRBV7-9 and TRBJ1-2, the CDR3 gives the full variable domain: DTGVSQNPRHKITKRGQNVTFRCDPISEHNRLYWYRQTLGQGPEFLTYFQNEAQLEKSRLLSDRFSAERPKGSFSTLEIQRTEQGDSAMYLCASSSKWANYGYTFGSGTRLTVV.

V is TRBV7-2 and J is TRBJ1-6; D remains ambiguous. The V gene lost 5 bases and the J gene lost 3 bases, with 8 bases spanning the gap. The germline V gene has CDR1 SGHTA and CDR2 FQGNSA. The CDR3 is 14 residues long. The CDR3 nucleotides read TGTGCCAGCAGCCCTAGTAGCTATAATTCACCCCTCCACTTT. Protein: CASSPSSYNSPLHF.

The chain carries TRBV30 and TRBJ2-7, with D perhaps being TRBD1 or TRBD2 (6 bases each). The length of the CDR3 is 17 residues. Germline CDR1 GTSNPN, CDR2 SVGIG (reference sequence). V was shortened by 2 bases and J by 1 base, with 21 bases between the two germline ends. In nucleotides, the CDR3 is TGTGCCTGGAGTCAACCTCGAGGGGGGCGCGTTTCCTACGAGCAGTACTTC. This translates into CAWSQPRGGRVSYEQYF.

The table lists this clone with a count of one. The chain recombines TRBV6-5 with TRBJ2-7; a weak D match, TRBD1 (6 bases). This CDR3 comprises 13 residues. The germline V gene encodes CDR1 MNHEY and CDR2 SVGAGI. The V gene lost 3 bases and the J gene lost 7 bases, with 13 bases spanning the gap. Here the CDR3 DNA reads TGTGCCAGCAGTTATTTATCAGGGGTTGAGCAGTACTTC. It translates to CASSYLSGVEQYF.

The rearrangement joins TRBV7-9 to TRBJ1-1; possible D gene TRBD1, 6 bases. Trimming removed 3 bases at V and 6 bases at J, with 11 bases between. The CDR3 runs 13 residues. CDR1 and CDR2 (germline): SEHNR, FQNEAQ (reference sequence). In DNA form, the CDR3 reads TGTGCCAGCAGCTTGTTGGGGGCCGCTGAAGCTTTCTTT. This sequence encodes CASSLLGAAEAFF.

This clone was recorded a few times. The chain uses TRBV30 and TRBJ1-2, with 9 bases identical to TRBD1. V dropped 1 base and J dropped 2; count of bases not matched to a gene: 2. Germline values: CDR1 GTSNPN, CDR2 SVGIG (reference sequence). The CDR3 has 14 residues. The CDR3 sequence is CAWSAGTGNYGYTF. CDR3 nucleotides: TGTGCCTGGAGTGCCGGGACAGGGAACTATGGCTACACCTTC.

The chain is built from TRBV27 and TRBJ1-6, with no clear D. The CDR3 is made up of 15 amino acids. In germline, CDR1 is MNHEY, CDR2 SMNVEV (reference sequence). Trimming pared 2 bases from V and 1 base from J, leaving 6 bases between. Here the CDR3 reads CASSLTGSYNSPLHF. CDR3 DNA: TGTGCCAGCAGTTTAACGGGGTCCTATAATTCACCCCTCCACTTT.

DNA for the CDR3: TGTGCCAGCAGCAAACCGGACAGGGTGGATGAAGCTTTCTTT. Amino acid sequence: CASSKPDRVDEAFF. The chain combines TRBV5-6 with TRBJ1-1; 8 nucleotides agree with TRBD1. Germline values: CDR1 SGHDT, CDR2 YYEEEE. V was clipped by 4 bases and J by 7 bases; unmatched bases: 9. There are 14 residues in the CDR3. The full variable domain, its missing parts supplied by reference TRBV5-6 and TRBJ1-1, is DAGVTQSPTHLIKTRGQQVTLRCSPKSGHDTVSWYQQALGQGPQFIFQYYEEEERQRGNFPDRFSGHQFPNYSSELNVNALLLGDSALYLCASSKPDRVDEAFFGQGTRLTVV.

Regarding this clone: Other DNA sequences in this specimen translate into the identical CDR3. This rearrangement joins TRBV7-6 to TRBJ1-2; no clear D gene. Per the germline V gene, CDR1 is SGHVS and CDR2 is FNYEAQ. The CDR3 covers 16 residues. V was cut by 3 bases and J by 2 bases, with 16 bases left in between. CDR3 loop: CASSLTPAGSNYGYTF. CDR3 sequence (DNA): TGTGCCAGCAGCTTGACCCCCGCGGGCAGCAACTATGGCTACACCTTC. Drawing the rest from reference TRBV7-6 and TRBJ1-2, the complete variable domain is GAGVSQSPRYKVTKRGQDVALRCDPISGHVSLYWYRQALGQGPEFLTYFNYEAQQDKSGLPNDRFSAERPEGSISTLTIQRTEQRDSAMYRCASSLTPAGSNYGYTFGSGTRLTVV.

The genes are TRBV2 and TRBJ1-3; maybe TRBD1 (6 bases). The germline V gene encodes CDR1 SNHLY and CDR2 FYNNEI. This CDR3 is 15 amino acids long. The V gene lost 4 bases and the J gene lost 4 bases, with 14 bases spanning the gap. The CDR3 spells CASSVTGLAGNTIYF. The CDR3 nucleotides are TGTGCCAGCAGTGTAACAGGGTTGGCAGGAAACACCATATATTTT.

J is TRBJ2-1 and V is TRBV24-1; the D call may be TRBD1 or TRBD2 (5 bases each). In germline, CDR1 is KGHDR, CDR2 SFDVKD. The germline V and J ends were trimmed by 1 base and 6 bases, with 12 bases remaining between them. The CDR3 is 15 residues long. The CDR3 DNA reads TGTGCCACCAGTGATTTTCCGAGGGGATCCAATGAGCAGTTCTTC. Translating it yields CATSDFPRGSNEQFF.

This chain joins TRBV9 and TRBJ1-1, with D possibly being TRBD1 (6 bases). The CDR3 contains 13 residues. The V end was cut by 1 base, the J end by 4 bases, with 8 bases between. Looked up from germline, CDR1 is SGDLS and CDR2 is YYNGEE. The CDR3 DNA follows: TGTGCCAGCAGCGTACAACAGGGCACTGAAGCTTTCTTT. The encoded protein is CASSVQQGTEAFF.

This chain joins TRBV5-5 and TRBJ2-6; no clear D. CDR1 is SGHKS and CDR2 is YYEKEE in the germline V gene (reference sequence). Deletions cut 0 bases from V and 4 bases from J, with 5 bases between. This CDR3 spans 14 amino acids. The CDR3 nucleotides are TGTGCCAGCAGCTTGGTGGAGGGGGCCAACGTCCTGACTTTC. Its protein product is CASSLVEGANVLTF.